This T cell receptor beta chain was profiled in a study of blood T cell repertoires in COVID-19. This clone appeared once. This CDR3 is built from 14 residues. The germline gives CDR1 MNHNS, CDR2 SASEGT. With 3 bases removed from V and 8 bases from J, the gap between germline ends came to 16 bases. Per the original data handling: Using reference gene primer amplification, nucleated cell counts were estimated. Only in-frame clones appear in the TCRdb table, and some are missing; sequencing was by immunoSEQ multiplex PCR. V and J calls and clone size are those listed in that table; D and trimming were worked out from the DNA. Here the sample spans around 270,000 clones, 70% to 90% being singletons.

The source is a man aged 25 to 45 with active or convalescent COVID-19. The chain carries TRBV6-1 and TRBJ1-2; TRBD1 might be the D (5 bases). The sample comprised peripheral blood. CDR3 in DNA: TGTGCCAGCAGTGATCAGGGTCGCTTTAGGGGCTACACCTTC. Its translation is CASSDQGRFRGYTF.